The rows below give T cell receptor beta chains drawn from one sample of a study of monozygotic twins with inflammatory bowel disease. TCRdb reanalyzed the 5' RACE reads and collapses them to one entry per CDR3 protein, without DNA. The sample has approximately 380,000 distinct CDR3 sequences; the top ten hold 2% to 3%. Material for sequencing was blood. All receptors derive from a human donor with ulcerative colitis or Crohn's disease, or a healthy co-twin of an affected twin (not recorded which). The CDR3 runs from the conserved cysteine through the conserved F or W.

TRBJ2-1 TRBV5-6 CASEAGQKYNEQFF
TRBJ2-6 TRBV9 CASSVTGSPGANVLTF
TRBJ1-1 TRBV18 CASSPNRQGVSYAEAFF
TRBJ2-2 TRBV6-5 CASSYSGGAVPLTGELFF
TRBJ1-1 TRBV3-1 CASSQDLGVSSYEAFF
TRBJ1-6 TRBV10-3 CAIRTRDLNSPLHF
TRBJ1-5 TRBV2 CATRGQVNNQPQHF
TRBJ2-7 TRBV12-3/TRBV12-4 CASSFLVGGGASYEQYF
TRBJ2-3 TRBV15 CATSFRGSGGSTDTQYF
TRBJ2-1 TRBV6-2/TRBV6-3 CASSYTQPFYNEQFF
TRBJ2-1 TRBV5-6 CASSFWTGSYNEQFF
TRBJ2-3 TRBV5-5 CASTVVVGGSTDTQYF
TRBJ2-1 TRBV28 CASSLSGQVSYNEQFF
TRBJ2-7 TRBV30 CAWSYPGQGSNEQYF
TRBJ1-3 TRBV11-2 CASSRLDADTIYF
TRBJ2-7 TRBV10-3 CAISDSGTVSYEQYF
TRBJ1-5 TRBV7-9 CASSRDGFNQPQHF
TRBJ2-3 TRBV18 CASSTSGGPGTDTQYF
TRBJ2-5 TRBV18 CASSPPGLAGKETQYF
TRBJ2-1 TRBV20-1 CSARAGAGYNEQFF
TRBJ1-5 TRBV7-8 CASSLGGTTGQPQHF
TRBJ2-1 TRBV6-2/TRBV6-3 CASSLLYNEQFF
TRBJ2-3 TRBV18 CASSPRGVYTDTQYF
TRBJ2-7 TRBV30 CAWSDWTGVLSYEQYF
TRBJ1-2 TRBV6-5 CASSYPTAQTGGYGYTF
TRBJ2-7 TRBV7-6 CASSFGAGQGYEQYF
TRBJ2-6 TRBV11-2 CASRPTGTRVSSGANVLTF
TRBJ2-7 TRBV7-9 CASSVQHEQHF
TRBJ2-7 TRBV7-9 CASSSHSPQGRYEQYF
TRBJ1-5 TRBV6-5 CASSYPLTPYSNQPQHF
TRBJ2-1 TRBV27 CASSTVDTYNEQFF
TRBJ1-2 TRBV29-1 CSVDQYGTPRNYGYTF
TRBJ2-2 TRBV20-1 CSAQMVGQTGELFF
TRBJ2-7 TRBV5-1 CASSLPDRDYEQYF
TRBJ2-3 TRBV7-8 CASSLLAGGGADTQYF
TRBJ1-1 TRBV11-2 CASSYPTRGDTEAFF
TRBJ2-1 TRBV12-3/TRBV12-4 CASRPTGGKRNEQFF
TRBJ2-3 TRBV25-1 CASSEGAGVVQYF
TRBJ2-3 TRBV5-1 CASSTGTSGRYTDTQYF
TRBJ2-5 TRBV29-1 CSVGGLEETQYF
TRBJ2-7 TRBV11-2 CASSLEGLVSHEQYF
TRBJ1-5 TRBV12-5 CASGLVRDGITVSYQPQHF
TRBJ2-7 TRBV29-1 CSVGGLAKRYEQYF
TRBJ2-7 TRBV11-2 CASSRRDDTTTFSYEQYF
TRBJ2-2 TRBV11-2 CASSPYTGLAGGAKRSGELFF
TRBJ2-5 TRBV9 CASSPKARETQYF
TRBJ2-7 TRBV20-1 CSARASRELAEQYF
TRBJ1-1 TRBV2 CATQKQQDTEAFF
TRBJ2-1 TRBV5-1 CASSSLTGTAYNEQFF
TRBJ2-1 TRBV7-3 CASSPLGTTKNEQFF
TRBJ2-2 TRBV7-9 CASGEAGNTGELFF